Each of the 29 T cell receptor beta chains below was sequenced from the same sample in a study of beta chain features in type 1 diabetes (dated by TCRdb to the late 2010s). Broader findings and caveats from the paper: Type 1 diabetes patients showed a moderate but significant shortening of TCRB CDR3 length in all four CD4+ subsets.

Library preparation was by the immunoSEQ multiplex PCR assay. All of the isolated RNA was reverse transcribed with the High Capacity cDNA Reverse Transcription Kit, so expressed TCRB transcripts were sequenced. TCRdb took over this immuneACCESS table, retaining in-frame rearrangements with V and J assigned. Such tables are incomplete; in checked studies, under half of the missing clones stem from an unresolved V gene, and the remainder is unexplained. A total of 200,000 to 300,000 clones appear in this sample, roughly a tenth of them only once. About 0.018% of the sample lies in the top ten. The antigens these receptors bind are not known. Sequencing used naive CD4+ T cells from blood. The cell subset or site label on this specimen signifies: true naive CD4+ T cells. The receptors shown here come from a man aged 25-45 years with type 1 diabetes.

The chain employs TRBV11-2 and TRBJ2-1, with TRBD1 identical over 9 bases. The CDR3 spans 15 residues. Germline V gives CDR1 SGHAT, CDR2 FQNNGV. Trimming at V came to 5 bases and at J to 3 bases, leaving 5 bases not matched to a gene. CDR3 sequence (DNA): TGTGCCAGCAGCCCCGGGACAGGGCTCTACAATGAGCAGTTCTTC. Translation gives CASSPGTGLYNEQFF. The entire variable domain, with the rest obtained from reference TRBV11-2 and TRBJ2-1, is as follows: EAGVAQSPRYKIIEKRQSVAFWCNPISGHATLYWYQQILGQGPKLLIQFQNNGVVDDSQLPKDRFSAERLKGVDSTLKIQPAKLEDSAVYLCASSPGTGLYNEQFFGPGTRLTVL.

The rearrangement uses TRBV4-1 and TRBJ1-2; D uncertain. CDR1 and CDR2 (germline): MGHRA, YSYEKL. This CDR3 region has 14 residues. Trimming removed 1 base at V and 4 bases at J, with 10 bases between. This CDR3 is CASSQVPRFYGYTF. For the CDR3, the DNA is TGCGCCAGCAGCCAAGTCCCTCGGTTCTATGGCTACACCTTC.

As regards this clone: The germline gene is not matched at one end of the junction; a read error may be the cause. The gene calls are TRBV7-7 and TRBJ2-5; 7 nucleotides align to TRBD2. CDR1 and CDR2 from the germline V gene are SSHAT and FNYEAQ (reference sequence). CDR3 length: 14 residues. The CDR3 DNA follows: TGTGCTAGCAGCTCTGGACTAGGCCGGGAGACCCAGTACTTC. It encodes CASSSGLGRETQYF.

This rearrangement joins TRBV7-9 to TRBJ2-5; 8 bases are shared with TRBD1. The CDR3 has 14 amino acids. Germline CDR1 and CDR2: SEHNR and FQNEAQ (reference sequence). J gave up 5 bases and V 5 bases, and 7 bases lay outside the gene matches. The CDR3 loop is CASSPTTGVETQYF. DNA for the CDR3: TGTGCCAGCAGCCCAACGACAGGGGTGGAGACCCAGTACTTC.

This clone was counted a few times. The gene calls are TRBV5-1 and TRBJ1-1, with D perhaps TRBD1 (5 bases). With 2 bases removed from V and 5 bases from J, the gap between germline ends came to 13 bases. The CDR3 loop spans 14 amino acids. Germline lookup yields CDR1 SGHRS and CDR2 YFSETQ. The CDR3 coding sequence is TGCGCCAGCAGCTTAGTGACAGCGAGGACTGAAGCTTTCTTT. Its translation is CASSLVTARTEAFF.

In its sample, this clone was seen a few times. The V gene is TRBV5-6, the J gene TRBJ1-6; tentatively, D is TRBD1 (5 bases). Trimming stripped 0 bases from V and 7 bases from J, with 14 bases between. Germline CDR1 and CDR2: SGHDT and YYEEEE. This CDR3 has 16 amino acids. The CDR3 DNA is TGTGCCAGCAGCTTGGAGTCGGGCAGGGCAAATTCACCCCTCCACTTT. This codes for CASSLESGRANSPLHF.

The V gene is TRBV30, the J gene TRBJ1-2, with 7 bases that match TRBD1. After removal of 5 bases from V and 5 bases from J, the junction contained 8 bases not matched to a gene. CDR3 size: 13 residues. CDR1 and CDR2 from the germline V gene are GTSNPN and SVGIG (reference sequence). For the CDR3, the DNA is TGTGCCTGGTACGGAGGGACAGCATATGGCTACACCTTC. Protein sequence: CAWYGGTAYGYTF.

This chain joins TRBV18 and TRBJ1-1, with a weak D call TRBD1 (5 bases). Germline values: CDR1 KGHSH, CDR2 LQKENI. This CDR3 is built from 13 residues. Trimming removed 4 bases at V and 4 bases at J, with 10 bases between. CDR3 DNA: TGTGCCAGCTCACAGGGGTCTGCCACTGAAGCTTTCTTT. Its translation is CASSQGSATEAFF. The full variable domain, its missing parts supplied by reference TRBV18 and TRBJ1-1, is NAGVMQNPRHLVRRRGQEARLRCSPMKGHSHVYWYRQLPEEGLKFMVYLQKENIIDESGMPKERFSAEFPKEGPSILRIQQVVRGDSAAYFCASSQGSATEAFFGQGTRLTVV.

A few counts support this clone. The chain couples TRBV6-5 to TRBJ2-7, with 9 bases lining up with TRBD1. V was pared by 2 bases and J by 4 bases, with 6 bases of the junction left unmatched. This CDR3 contains 15 residues. Looked up from germline, CDR1 is MNHEY and CDR2 is SVGAGI. CDR3 protein: CASSYTGQGTYEQYF. Written as DNA, the CDR3 is TGTGCCAGCAGTTACACGGGACAGGGTACTTACGAGCAGTACTTC.

J is TRBJ2-1 and V is TRBV5-1; TRBD1 matches at 8 bases. Germline-derived CDR1 and CDR2 are SGHRS and YFSETQ. This CDR3 region has 16 residues. V was clipped by 2 bases and J by 4 bases; unmatched bases: 8. The CDR3 DNA reads as TGCGCCAGCAGCTTACTGGCCAGACAGGGGTACAATGAGCAGTTCTTC. Its protein is CASSLLARQGYNEQFF.

The rearrangement joins TRBV10-3 to TRBJ2-3, with a weak D call TRBD1 (5 bases). V was shortened by 0 bases and J by 2 bases, with 9 bases between the two germline ends. The CDR3 is made up of 15 amino acids. Per the germline V gene, CDR1 is ENHRY and CDR2 is SYGVKD. The CDR3 here is CAISESQGFTDTQYF. CDR3 sequence (DNA): TGTGCCATCAGTGAGTCCCAGGGTTTCACAGATACGCAGTATTTT.

This chain connects TRBV2 to TRBJ1-2, with 8 bases lining up with TRBD1. The CDR3 is made up of 13 amino acids. V shed 6 bases and J 4 bases; nucleotides not matched to a gene: 4. Germline CDR1 reads SNHLY; CDR2 reads FYNNEI. The CDR3 DNA reads as TGTGCCAGCAGATTACAGGGGGTCTATGGCTACACCTTC. It encodes CASRLQGVYGYTF. The entire variable domain, with the rest obtained from reference TRBV2 and TRBJ1-2, is as follows: EPEVTQTPSHQVTQMGQEVILRCVPISNHLYFYWYRQILGQKVEFLVSFYNNEISEKSEIFDDQFSVERPDGSNFTLKIRSTKLEDSAMYFCASRLQGVYGYTFGSGTRLTVV.

This clone was picked up a small number of times. The genes are TRBV19 and TRBJ2-5; tentatively, D is TRBD1 (5 bases). The V end lost 4 bases, the J end lost 0 bases, and 9 bases lay between the germline ends. Per the germline V gene, CDR1 is LNHDA and CDR2 is SQIVND (reference sequence). There are 14 residues in the CDR3. CDR3 amino acids: CASSTRQNQETQYF. CDR3 sequence (DNA): TGTGCCAGTAGTACCCGACAGAACCAAGAGACCCAGTACTTC.

This clone has only a few counts. The chain combines TRBV2 with TRBJ2-1, with 10 bases that match TRBD2. CDR1 and CDR2 (germline): SNHLY, FYNNEI. After removal of 7 bases from V and 6 bases from J, the junction contained 6 bases not matched to a gene. The CDR3 sequence is 14 residues long. CDR3 nucleotides: TGTGCCAGCAAGGAGCGGGGGGGTGTCAATGAGCAGTTCTTC. This translates into CASKERGGVNEQFF.

The rearrangement joins TRBV6-1 to TRBJ1-5; 7 bases map to TRBD1. Germline V CDR1 and CDR2: MNHNS, SASEGT. This CDR3 has 12 residues. J gave up 6 bases and V 8 bases, and 4 bases lay outside the gene matches. This chain's CDR3 is CASYRGGQPQHF. The CDR3 bases are TGTGCCAGCTACAGGGGTGGTCAGCCCCAGCATTTT.

This chain links TRBV29-1 with TRBJ2-1; 14 nucleotides match TRBD2. The CDR3 runs 16 residues. The trim removed 3 bases at V and 1 base at J, leaving 2 bases unmatched. Germline CDR1 is SQVTM and CDR2 is ANQGSEA. The CDR3 spells CSVEGLAGESYNEQFF. CDR3 bases: TGCAGCGTTGAGGGACTAGCGGGGGAGTCCTACAATGAGCAGTTCTTC.

This chain uses TRBV4-3 with TRBJ1-1, with D hard to call. This CDR3 contains 14 residues. The V gene lost 0 bases and the J gene lost 5 bases, with 10 bases spanning the gap. The V gene's germline CDR1 is LGHNA and CDR2 YSLEER. CDR3 sequence: CASSQDLAGTEAFF. In DNA, the CDR3 is TGCGCCAGCAGCCAAGATCTGGCAGGAACTGAAGCTTTCTTT.

The chain carries TRBV30 and TRBJ1-5, with no clear D. The CDR3 is 14 amino acids. Germline V CDR1 and CDR2: GTSNPN, SVGIG (reference sequence). The V and J ends lost 1 base and 0 bases respectively, with 7 bases between them. The CDR3 bases are TGTGCCTGGAGTGGATTAGATAGCAATCAGCCCCAGCATTTT. It codes for CAWSGLDSNQPQHF.

This clone was picked up a small number of times. The genes are TRBV19 and TRBJ2-5, with a weak D call TRBD1 (5 bases). Germline loops: CDR1 LNHDA, CDR2 SQIVND (reference sequence). There are 13 residues in the CDR3. V was cut by 5 bases and J by 3 bases, with 10 bases left in between. CDR3 coding DNA: TGTGCCAGTAGTGACCAGGGTGAAGAGACCCAGTACTTC. As protein: CASSDQGEETQYF. Drawing the rest from reference TRBV19 and TRBJ2-5, the complete variable domain is DGGITQSPKYLFRKEGQNVTLSCEQNLNHDAMYWYRQDPGQGLRLIYYSQIVNDFQKGDIAEGYSVSREKKESFPLTVTSAQKNPTAFYLCASSDQGEETQYFGPGTRLLVL.

This clone has more than one count but fewer than ten. This chain uses TRBV29-1 with TRBJ2-7, with TRBD1 matching 11 bases. Germline V gene sequence: CDR1 SQVTM, CDR2 ANQGSEA. The CDR3 contains 12 residues. The J segment lost 6 bases and the V segment lost 6 bases, leaving 4 bases of the junction unmatched. The DNA for the CDR3 is TGCAGCGTCGGACAGGGGGCTGGCGAGCAGTACTTC. Residues: CSVGQGAGEQYF.

This clone turned up a few times. The chain has TRBV18 and TRBJ2-5; D perhaps matches TRBD1 (6 bases). The CDR3 is 15 residues long. V was pared by 6 bases and J by 3 bases, with 17 bases between. Germline V lookup: CDR1 KGHSH, CDR2 LQKENI. Here the CDR3 DNA reads TGTGCCAGCTCCCGTTATACAGACAGGAAAGAGACCCAGTACTTC. Translating it yields CASSRYTDRKETQYF.

A word on this clone: Other DNA sequences of this sample code for an identical CDR3. The CDR3 protein is CASSSGGTEAFF. The CDR3 DNA reads TGTGCCAGCAGCTCCGGGGGGACTGAAGCTTTCTTT. The chain carries TRBV7-9 and TRBJ1-1; a possible D gene is TRBD1 (5 bases). The CDR3 runs to 12 residues. The germline gives CDR1 SEHNR, CDR2 FQNEAQ (reference sequence). V was trimmed by 4 bases and J by 5 bases, leaving 8 bases between them.

The rearrangement links TRBV7-2 to TRBJ2-5, with a possible D match to TRBD1 (6 bases). This CDR3 is built from 14 residues. CDR1 is SGHTA and CDR2 is FQGNSA in the germline V gene. V lost 1 base to trimming and J lost 5 bases, with 11 bases between them. The CDR3 DNA is TGTGCCAGCAGCTTAGGAGGGGGTTCGGAGACCCAGTACTTC. This encodes CASSLGGGSETQYF.

The rearrangement uses TRBV15 and TRBJ2-6; D remains unclear. Between the trimmed V and J ends, which lost 4 bases and 2 bases, there was a span of 15 bases. Germline CDR1 LNHNV, CDR2 YYDKDF (reference sequence). The CDR3 covers 17 residues. For the CDR3, the DNA is TGTGCCACCAGCAAAGATCAACATACTACTGGGGCCAACGTCCTGACTTTC. Translation: CATSKDQHTTGANVLTF.

Here the CDR3 DNA reads TGTGCCAGCAGTGTTCAGGGCAGGAATTCACCCCTCCACTTT. This translates into CASSVQGRNSPLHF. The rearrangement joins TRBV2 to TRBJ1-6, with D possibly being TRBD1 (5 bases). Trimming removed 4 bases at V and 7 bases at J, with 11 bases between. CDR1 and CDR2 (germline): SNHLY, FYNNEI. The CDR3 extends over 14 amino acids.

The chain is built from TRBV7-2 and TRBJ1-1, with a possible D match to TRBD1 (5 bases). CDR1 is SGHTA, CDR2 FQGNSA, per germline. Trimming took off 1 base at V and 2 bases at J, with 8 bases between the two ends. The length of the CDR3 is 14 residues. The CDR3 region is CASSLGQPNTEAFF. CDR3 nucleotides: TGTGCCAGCAGCTTAGGACAGCCAAACACTGAAGCTTTCTTT.

This clone was picked up a small number of times. The chain is built from TRBV11-2 and TRBJ2-1, with TRBD2 identical over 7 bases. Germline V gives CDR1 SGHAT, CDR2 FQNNGV. The length of the CDR3 is 14 residues. Trimming cost V 1 base and J 7 bases; bases outside gene matches: 4. The CDR3 loop reads CASSLGTSDNEQFF. The CDR3 bases are TGTGCCAGCAGCTTAGGGACTAGTGATAATGAGCAGTTCTTC.

This clone was observed a few times. The gene calls are TRBV18 and TRBJ2-5, with D perhaps TRBD1 (5 bases). The germline V gene has CDR1 KGHSH and CDR2 LQKENI. Trimming took 3 bases from V and 5 from J, leaving 10 bases between them. This CDR3 spans 13 amino acids. This CDR3 is CASSPQGPETQYF. CDR3 DNA: TGTGCCAGCTCACCTCAGGGTCCCGAGACCCAGTACTTC.

V and J are TRBV28 and TRBJ1-2; 12 bases are a match to TRBD1. V lost 5 bases to trimming and J lost 8 bases; unmatched junction nucleotides: 9. The CDR3 is 15 amino acids. Germline CDR1 is MDHEN and CDR2 is SYDVKM. The CDR3 sequence is CASSTGQGANQGYTF. CDR3 coding DNA: TGTGCCAGCAGTACGGGACAGGGGGCTAATCAAGGCTACACCTTC.